This TCR beta chain was sequenced during a study of prognosis after radiotherapy for stage I lung cancer. Study at large: The patients included over twelve who had newly diagnosed primary stage I lung tumors, along with roughly 5 others who had oligometastatic NSCLC after their primary tumor had been surgically resected.

In regard to this clonotype: The antigen is unknown.

The study, taken as a whole, reports: Patients given stereotactic body radiation therapy showed fewer unique TCR clones afterward, median 10,088 versus 6,861.

Genomic DNA yielded TCR beta CDR3, amplified by two-round multiplex PCR. The first PCR round targeted every TRBV and TRBJ gene with specific primers. TCRdb reprocessed the multiplex PCR reads with MiXCR, giving one entry per CDR3 protein. The table records about 16,000 distinct CDR3 sequences, approximately 40% of them present only once. Germline lookup yields CDR1 SGHRS and CDR2 YFSETQ. The ends were cut back, 4 bases at V and 4 bases at J, with 14 bases in the middle. The CDR3 has 15 amino acids. The V gene is TRBV5-1, the J gene TRBJ2-2, with D maybe TRBD1 (6 bases). This clonotype originated in a donor over 45 with non-small cell lung cancer. The sequencing here drew on PBMCs, taken before or after stereotactic body radiation therapy (not recorded which). CDR3 coding DNA: TGCGCCAGCAGCCCACAGGGCCCGGGCACCGGGGAGCTGTTTTTT. Residues: CASSPQGPGTGELFF. Full variable domain (missing parts from reference TRBV5-1 and TRBJ2-2): KAGVTQTPRYLIKTRGQQVTLSCSPISGHRSVSWYQQTPGQGLQFLFEYFSETQRNKGNFPGRFSGRQFSNSRSEMNVSTLELGDSALYLCASSPQGPGTGELFFGEGSRLTVL.